The 2 T cell receptor beta chains presented below share a single source sample, sequenced in a study of blood T cells in healthy people across ages (dated by TCRdb to about 2015). Library preparation used 5' RACE. TCRdb names Illumina HiSeq 2500 as the instrument used. A second PCR of roughly 6 to 11 cycles was run with a J-beta primer mix and a sample-barcoded 5' primer. Using fastp at Q25 and MiXCR, TCRdb reprocessed the public reads and kept productive beta chains. Every entry covers one CDR3 protein and lists the most common genes and DNA from its rows. The sample table holds over 500,000 distinct CDR3 sequences, of which around a quarter were seen once. The ten biggest clones cover approximately 4% of the sample. This sample also belongs to another study, concerning T cells of mothers and their children.

The sequenced material came from blood. All receptors come from a boy between 2 and 10 years old in good health.

This clonotype was seen a handful of times. DNA of the CDR3: TGTGCCAGTAGTGTCGGACTAGCGGGACGCACAGATACGCAGTATTTT. It is translated as CASSVGLAGRTDTQYF. This rearrangement joins TRBV19 to TRBJ2-3; 12 bases are shared with TRBD2. CDR3 length equals 16 residues. In germline, CDR1 is LNHDA, CDR2 SQIVND (reference sequence). Trimming removed 5 bases from V and 1 base from J; junction bases left unmatched: 4.

The genes are TRBV6-2 or TRBV6-3 and TRBJ2-7; D might be TRBD1 (6 bases). With 8 bases removed from V and 6 bases from J, the gap between germline ends came to 11 bases. The CDR3 spans 11 residues. Germline V gene data show CDR1 as MNHEY and CDR2 as SVGEGT. The CDR3 loop is CASLGGVEQYF. CDR3 in DNA: TGTGCCAGCCTAGGGGGAGTCGAGCAGTACTTC.